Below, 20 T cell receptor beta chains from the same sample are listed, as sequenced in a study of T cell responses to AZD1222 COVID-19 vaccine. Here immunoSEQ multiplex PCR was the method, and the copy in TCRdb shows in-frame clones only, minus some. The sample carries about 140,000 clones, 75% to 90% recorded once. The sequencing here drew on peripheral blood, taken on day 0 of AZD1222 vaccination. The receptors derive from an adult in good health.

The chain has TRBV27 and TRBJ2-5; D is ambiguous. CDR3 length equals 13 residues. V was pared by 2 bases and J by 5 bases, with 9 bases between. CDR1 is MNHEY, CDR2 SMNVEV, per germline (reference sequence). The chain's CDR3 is CASSLVRWETQYF. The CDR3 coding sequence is TGTGCCAGCAGTTTAGTTAGATGGGAGACCCAGTACTTC.

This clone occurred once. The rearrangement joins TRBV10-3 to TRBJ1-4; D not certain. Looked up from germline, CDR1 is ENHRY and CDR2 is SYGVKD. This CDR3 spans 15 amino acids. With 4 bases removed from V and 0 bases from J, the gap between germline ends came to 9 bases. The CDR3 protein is CAISGSEATNEKLFF. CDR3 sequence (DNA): TGTGCCATCAGTGGGTCCGAAGCAACTAATGAAAAACTGTTTTTT.

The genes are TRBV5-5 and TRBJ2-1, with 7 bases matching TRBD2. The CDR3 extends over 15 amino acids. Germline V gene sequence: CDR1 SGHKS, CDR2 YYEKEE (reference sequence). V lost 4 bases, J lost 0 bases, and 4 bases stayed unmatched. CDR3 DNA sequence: TGTGCCAGCAGCCCCGGGGAGGGCTCCTACAATGAGCAGTTCTTC. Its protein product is CASSPGEGSYNEQFF.

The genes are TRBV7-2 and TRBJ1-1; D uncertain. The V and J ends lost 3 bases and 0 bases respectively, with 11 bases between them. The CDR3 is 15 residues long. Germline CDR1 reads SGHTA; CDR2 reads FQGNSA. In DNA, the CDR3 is TGTGCCAGCAGCTTGCTAAGTATCATGAACACTGAAGCTTTCTTT. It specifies CASSLLSIMNTEAFF.

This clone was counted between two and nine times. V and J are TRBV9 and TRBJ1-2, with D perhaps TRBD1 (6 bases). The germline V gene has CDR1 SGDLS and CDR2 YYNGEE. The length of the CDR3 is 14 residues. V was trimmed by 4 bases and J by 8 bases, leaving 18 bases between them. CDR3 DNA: TGTGCCAGCAGCCCCGATGGGGGGCCCATGGGCTACACCTTC. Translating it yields CASSPDGGPMGYTF.

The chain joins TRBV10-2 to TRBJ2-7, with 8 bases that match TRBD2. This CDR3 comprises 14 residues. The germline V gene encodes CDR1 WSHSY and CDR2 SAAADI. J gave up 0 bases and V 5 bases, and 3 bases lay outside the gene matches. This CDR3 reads CASSFGRASYEQYF. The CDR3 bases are TGCGCCAGCAGTTTCGGGAGGGCCTCCTACGAGCAGTACTTC.

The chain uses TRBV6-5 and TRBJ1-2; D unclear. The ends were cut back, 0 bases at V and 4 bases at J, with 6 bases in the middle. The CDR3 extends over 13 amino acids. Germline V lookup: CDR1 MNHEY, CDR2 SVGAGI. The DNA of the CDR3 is TGTGCCAGCAGTTACTCGGCGGCCTATGGCTACACCTTC. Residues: CASSYSAAYGYTF.

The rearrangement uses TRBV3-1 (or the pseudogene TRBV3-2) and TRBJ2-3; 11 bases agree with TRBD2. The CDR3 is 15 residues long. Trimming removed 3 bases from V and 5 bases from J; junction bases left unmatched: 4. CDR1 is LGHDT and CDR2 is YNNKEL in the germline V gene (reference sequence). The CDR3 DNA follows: TGTGCCAGCAGCCAGCCCGGACTAGCGGGAGATACGCAGTATTTT. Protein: CASSQPGLAGDTQYF.

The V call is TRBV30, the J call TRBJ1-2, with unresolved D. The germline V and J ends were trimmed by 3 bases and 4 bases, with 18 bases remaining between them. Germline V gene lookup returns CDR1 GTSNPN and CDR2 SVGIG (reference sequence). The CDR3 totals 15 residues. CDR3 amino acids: CAWSAMTDVPYGYTF. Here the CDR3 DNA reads TGTGCCTGGAGCGCAATGACGGACGTCCCCTATGGCTACACCTTC.

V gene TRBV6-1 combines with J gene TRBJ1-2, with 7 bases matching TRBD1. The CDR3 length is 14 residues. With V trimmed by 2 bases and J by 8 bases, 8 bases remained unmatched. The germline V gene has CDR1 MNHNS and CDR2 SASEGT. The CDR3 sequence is CASSERDRASGYTF. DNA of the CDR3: TGTGCCAGCAGTGAAAGGGACAGAGCGTCGGGCTACACCTTC.

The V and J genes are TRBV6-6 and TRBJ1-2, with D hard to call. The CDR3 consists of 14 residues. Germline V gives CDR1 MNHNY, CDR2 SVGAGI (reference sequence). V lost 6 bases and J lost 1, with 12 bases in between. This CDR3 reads CASSPVGSNYGYTF. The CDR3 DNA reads TGTGCCAGCAGCCCGGTTGGCAGTAACTATGGCTACACCTTC.

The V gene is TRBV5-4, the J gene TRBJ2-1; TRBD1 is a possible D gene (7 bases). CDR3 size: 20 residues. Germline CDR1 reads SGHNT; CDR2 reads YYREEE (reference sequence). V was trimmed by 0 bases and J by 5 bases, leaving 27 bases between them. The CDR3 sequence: CASSLGAGQYTPHLHNEQFF. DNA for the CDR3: TGTGCCAGCAGCTTGGGGGCGGGACAGTATACCCCACACCTACACAATGAGCAGTTCTTC.

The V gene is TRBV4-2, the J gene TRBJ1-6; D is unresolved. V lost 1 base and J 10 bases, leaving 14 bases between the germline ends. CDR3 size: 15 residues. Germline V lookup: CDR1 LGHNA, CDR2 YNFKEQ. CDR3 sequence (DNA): TGTGCCAGCAGCCAAGTTGAAGAGCCTAGATCACCCCTCCACTTT. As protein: CASSQVEEPRSPLHF.

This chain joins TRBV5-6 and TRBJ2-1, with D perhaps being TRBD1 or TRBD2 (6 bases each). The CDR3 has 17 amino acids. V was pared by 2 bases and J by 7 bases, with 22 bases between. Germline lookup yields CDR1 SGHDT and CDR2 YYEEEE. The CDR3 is CASSFSPGTAQGNEQFF. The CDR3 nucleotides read TGTGCCAGCAGCTTTTCACCAGGGACTGCCCAGGGGAATGAGCAGTTCTTC.

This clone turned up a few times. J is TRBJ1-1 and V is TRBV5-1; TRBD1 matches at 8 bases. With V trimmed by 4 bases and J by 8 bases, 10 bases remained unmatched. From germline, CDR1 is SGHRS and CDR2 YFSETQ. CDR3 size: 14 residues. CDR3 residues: CASSLGTGVPEAFF. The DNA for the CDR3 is TGCGCCAGCAGCCTCGGGACAGGTGTTCCAGAAGCTTTCTTT. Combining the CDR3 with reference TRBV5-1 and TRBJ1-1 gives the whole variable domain KAGVTQTPRYLIKTRGQQVTLSCSPISGHRSVSWYQQTPGQGLQFLFEYFSETQRNKGNFPGRFSGRQFSNSRSEMNVSTLELGDSALYLCASSLGTGVPEAFFGQGTRLTVV.

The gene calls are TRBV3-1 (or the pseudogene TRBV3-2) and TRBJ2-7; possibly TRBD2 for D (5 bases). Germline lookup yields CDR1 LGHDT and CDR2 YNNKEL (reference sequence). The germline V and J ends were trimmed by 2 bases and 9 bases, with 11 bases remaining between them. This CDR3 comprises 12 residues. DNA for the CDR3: TGTGCCAGCAGCCAAAGCACGGGGAGGCAGTACTTC. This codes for CASSQSTGRQYF.

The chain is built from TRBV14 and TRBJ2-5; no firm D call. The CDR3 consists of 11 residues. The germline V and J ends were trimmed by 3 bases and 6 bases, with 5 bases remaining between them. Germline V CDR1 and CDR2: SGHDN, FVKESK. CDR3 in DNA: TGTGCCAGCAGCCACAGTCAGACCCAGTACTTC. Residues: CASSHSQTQYF.

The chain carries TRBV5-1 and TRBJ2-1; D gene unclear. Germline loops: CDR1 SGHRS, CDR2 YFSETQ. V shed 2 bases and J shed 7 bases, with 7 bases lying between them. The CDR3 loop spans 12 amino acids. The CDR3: CASSFAVNEQFF. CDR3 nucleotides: TGCGCCAGCAGCTTCGCGGTGAATGAGCAGTTCTTC. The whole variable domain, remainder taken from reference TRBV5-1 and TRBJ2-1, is KAGVTQTPRYLIKTRGQQVTLSCSPISGHRSVSWYQQTPGQGLQFLFEYFSETQRNKGNFPGRFSGRQFSNSRSEMNVSTLELGDSALYLCASSFAVNEQFFGPGTRLTVL.

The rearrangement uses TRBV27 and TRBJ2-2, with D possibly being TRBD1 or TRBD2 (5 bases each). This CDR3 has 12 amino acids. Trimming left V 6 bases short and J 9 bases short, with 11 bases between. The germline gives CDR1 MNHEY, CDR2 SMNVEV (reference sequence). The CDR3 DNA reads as TGTGCCAGCAGCTCCCGGGGCCGGGAGCTGTTTTTT. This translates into CASSSRGRELFF.

Written as DNA, the CDR3 is TGTGCCAGCAGTTTAACGAGGGAGACCCAGTACTTC. It specifies CASSLTRETQYF. This sequence joins TRBV12-3 or TRBV12-4 and TRBJ2-5; D ambiguous. The CDR3 loop spans 12 amino acids. Trimming cost V 2 bases and J 5 bases, with 6 bases left between them.